This is a list of T cell receptor beta chains from one sample in a study of OX40 agonist ivuxolimab in advanced cancers. Generated by immunoSEQ multiplex PCR, the TCRdb table keeps only in-frame clones and is missing some. The sample has some 74,000 clones, roughly four fifths seen once. This sample comprised CD4+ or CD8+ T cells sorted from blood, obtained in a trial of the OX40 agonist ivuxolimab. Receptors originate from an adult with an advanced solid tumor such as melanoma, head and neck, liver or kidney cancer. Both conserved end residues are part of each CDR3. A D gene is named only where the DNA matches it firmly. Clone size is shown for a subset of rows, as once, few, many or a class of expanded clone.

>.|TRBJ2-7|TRBD2|TRBV2
TGTGCCAGCAGCGCCGGGGGGTACGAGCAGTACTTC
CASSAGGYEQYF
>.|TRBJ1-3|TRBD1|TRBV7-9
TGTGCCAGCAGCTCCTGGACAGGGACTGGAAACACCATATATTTT
CASSSWTGTGNTIYF
>.|TRBJ2-2|.|TRBV13
TGTGCCAGCAGCTTAGTTCTACAGGGAAGGACCGGGGAGCTGTTTTTT
CASSLVLQGRTGELFF
>.|TRBJ2-1|TRBD2|TRBV18
TGTGCCAGCTCACAAGGACTAGCGGGGAATGAGCAGTTCTTC
CASSQGLAGNEQFF
>.|TRBJ2-3|TRBD1|TRBV6-1
TGTGCCAGCAGTGGCCGGGACAGGGGGCGACCAGATACGCAGTATTTT
CASSGRDRGRPDTQYF
>.|TRBJ2-5|.|TRBV9
TGTGCCAGCAGCGTAGGCCTGGGGGAGACCCAGTACTTC
CASSVGLGETQYF
>.|TRBJ2-6|.|TRBV28
TGTGCCATCAGACAGAACTCTGGGGCCAACGTCCTGACTTTC
CAIRQNSGANVLTF
>few|TRBJ2-2|TRBD1|TRBV5-1
TGCGCCAGCAGCTTGGCCGGGACAGGCATCACCGGGGAGCTGTTTTTT
CASSLAGTGITGELFF
>.|TRBJ2-3|.|TRBV7-2
TGTGCCAGCAGCCCCGGACAGTCTGCTAACACAGATACGCAGTATTTT
CASSPGQSANTDTQYF
>.|TRBJ2-3|TRBD1|TRBV15
TGTGCCACCAGCGTCTGGACAGGGGGTCTCACAGATACGCAGTATTTT
CATSVWTGGLTDTQYF
>.|TRBJ1-6|TRBD1|TRBV5-1
TGCGCCAGCAGCCTGGGACAGGGGAATTCACCCCTCCACTTT
CASSLGQGNSPLHF
>.|TRBJ1-3|.|TRBV6-5
TGTGCCAGCAGTTCTCGGACGGTCCGTGGAAACACCATATATTTT
CASSSRTVRGNTIYF
>.|TRBJ1-1|.|TRBV7-2
TGTGCCAGCAGCCTAGGGGATGAAGCTTTCTTT
CASSLGDEAFF
>.|TRBJ2-7|.|TRBV21-1
TGTGCCAGCAGCAAAGATGGAGGGACAGCTGACACCTACGAGCAGTACTTC
CASSKDGGTADTYEQYF
>few|TRBJ2-1|TRBD2|TRBV6-5
TGTGCCAGTCACGGGGGGGCCAACCTAGGGAATGAGCAGTTCTTC
CASHGGANLGNEQFF
>once|TRBJ2-7|TRBD2|TRBV23-1
TGCGCCAGCAGTCATGCAACCCCCCTAGGGAGGGTGGAGTACGAGCAGTACTTC
CASSHATPLGRVEYEQYF
>.|TRBJ2-3|.|TRBV6-1
TGTGCCAGCAGTGAATTTTTTGGGACGCGCACAGATACGCAGTATTTT
CASSEFFGTRTDTQYF
>.|TRBJ2-5|TRBD1|TRBV4-2
TGTGCCAGCAGCCAAGACGCGACAGGGGGAGAGACCCAGTACTTC
CASSQDATGGETQYF
>.|TRBJ2-5|.|TRBV7-8
TGTGCCAGCAGCCCGGGGCAGCAAGAGACCCAGTACTTC
CASSPGQQETQYF
>.|TRBJ2-7|.|TRBV2
TGTGCCAGCAACGACGGAGGGGGCTACGAGCAGTACTTC
CASNDGGGYEQYF